One sample yielded the 10 T cell receptor beta chains listed below, sequenced in a study of T-cell memory formation after mild COVID-19. MiXCR was run by TCRdb on the 5' RACE reads, yielding one entry per CDR3 protein. The top ten hold less than 2.5% of the sample, which has roughly 240,000 distinct CDR3 sequences, about 16% seen once. The sample consisted of PBMCs or a T cell subset sorted from them (not recorded which). The receptors come from an adult woman who had mild COVID-19 (a few samples of this study predate the infection). Cell type and time point are not known.

This chain connects TRBV20-1 to TRBJ2-1, with 7 bases aligning to TRBD2. CDR3 length equals 15 residues. The germline V gene encodes CDR1 DFQATT and CDR2 SNEGSKA (reference sequence). V was clipped by 4 bases and J by 0 bases; unmatched bases: 6. DNA of the CDR3: TGCAGTGCTATTAGGCCTAGCGGCTCCTACAATGAGCAGTTCTTC. Its translation is CSAIRPSGSYNEQFF.

This clonotype has a handful of counts. V gene TRBV3-1 combines with J gene TRBJ2-1; TRBD1 matches 10 bases. This CDR3 has 16 residues. The trim removed 8 bases at V and 2 bases at J, leaving 9 bases unmatched. Germline V gene data show CDR1 as LGHDT and CDR2 as YNNKEL (reference sequence). The CDR3, as DNA: TGTGCCAGCTCCTATCAGGGGACAGGGGCCTACAATGAGCAGTTCTTC. Amino acids: CASSYQGTGAYNEQFF.

This clonotype has more than one count but fewer than ten. The V gene is TRBV7-2, the J gene TRBJ2-7; D might be TRBD1 (5 bases). The germline gives CDR1 SGHTA, CDR2 FQGNSA. The CDR3 has 14 residues. V was shortened by 4 bases and J by 7 bases, with 17 bases between the two germline ends. The CDR3 loop is CASSSQVLGLEQYF. Written as DNA, the CDR3 is TGTGCCAGCAGCTCACAGGTCCTCGGATTAGAGCAGTACTTC.

This clonotype was counted between two and nine times. The rearrangement joins TRBV20-1 to TRBJ1-6; 7 bases line up with TRBD1. The CDR3 has 14 amino acids. Germline CDR1 and CDR2: DFQATT and SNEGSKA (reference sequence). V lost 2 bases, J lost 6 bases, and 4 bases stayed unmatched. The DNA for the CDR3 is TGCAGTGCTAGACCGGGACAGAGTAATTCACCCCTCCACTTT. Its translation: CSARPGQSNSPLHF.

The chain links TRBV7-2 to TRBJ2-7; TRBD2 matches 13 bases. Unmatched junction bases numbered 5, after V lost 4 bases and J lost 2 bases. CDR1 and CDR2 from the germline V gene are SGHTA and FQGNSA. CDR3 size: 16 residues. The CDR3 reads CASSSRGLAGAYEQYF. CDR3 nucleotide sequence: TGTGCCAGCAGCTCAAGAGGACTAGCGGGAGCCTACGAGCAGTACTTC.

The rearrangement links TRBV3-1 to TRBJ2-5; a weak D match, TRBD2 (6 bases). V was clipped by 4 bases and J by 3 bases, with 12 bases between them. Germline V CDR1 and CDR2: LGHDT, YNNKEL (reference sequence). The CDR3 runs 14 residues. CDR3 residues: CASSPYGGEETQYF. The CDR3 DNA follows: TGTGCCAGCAGCCCCTACGGCGGGGAAGAGACCCAGTACTTC.

This chain uses TRBV11-2 with TRBJ1-3, with D uncertain. V shed 7 bases and J shed 4 bases, with 14 bases lying between them. This CDR3 comprises 14 residues. Germline V gene sequence: CDR1 SGHAT, CDR2 FQNNGV. DNA of the CDR3: TGTGCCAGCACCGGTCCTCAAGTCGGAAACACCATATATTTT. Translated: CASTGPQVGNTIYF. Supplemented by reference TRBV11-2 and TRBJ1-3, the full variable domain reads EAGVAQSPRYKIIEKRQSVAFWCNPISGHATLYWYQQILGQGPKLLIQFQNNGVVDDSQLPKDRFSAERLKGVDSTLKIQPAKLEDSAVYLCASTGPQVGNTIYFGEGSWLTVV.

V is TRBV6-5 and J is TRBJ1-2, with TRBD1 as a possible D gene (6 bases). The V gene's germline CDR1 is MNHEY and CDR2 SVGAGI. The CDR3 has 15 residues. With 3 bases removed from V and 7 bases from J, the gap between germline ends came to 18 bases. This CDR3 is CASSYSGQGRSGYTF. For the CDR3, the DNA is TGTGCCAGCAGTTATTCCGGGCAGGGGAGGTCTGGCTACACCTTC.

The chain is built from TRBV3-1 and TRBJ1-1; D might be TRBD1 (5 bases). Germline assignment: CDR1 LGHDT and CDR2 YNNKEL (reference sequence). The CDR3 is 15 amino acids. The V gene lost 1 base and the J gene lost 4 bases, with 13 bases spanning the gap. Here the CDR3 reads CASSQAGGLGTEAFF. DNA of the CDR3: TGTGCCAGCAGCCAAGCGGGGGGTCTTGGCACTGAAGCTTTCTTT.

CDR3 loop: CATSARHSQPQHF. In nucleotides, the CDR3 is TGTGCCACCAGTGCCCGACATTCCCAGCCCCAGCATTTT. This chain joins TRBV24-1 and TRBJ1-5; no firm D call. The CDR3 runs 13 residues. The germline V and J ends were trimmed by 5 bases and 7 bases, with 11 bases remaining between them. From germline, CDR1 is KGHDR and CDR2 SFDVKD.